The sequence of this T cell receptor beta chain was determined in a study of regulatory and conventional T cells in RAG deficiency. Germline assignment: CDR1 SGHTA and CDR2 FQGTGA. V trimming: 5 bases; J trimming: 4 bases; junction bases outside the gene matches: 5. CDR3 length: 15 amino acids. Blood CD4+ CD25-low CD127-high conventional T cells supplied the genomic DNA template. TCRdb keeps only in-frame clones here, not all; method: immunoSEQ multiplex PCR. Among over 10,000 clones listed, 85% to 95% were seen once. These same records also appear under a second study, on regulatory T cells. As that study records: Amplification used 52 TRBV primers and 13 TRBJ primers.

The specimen sequenced was CD4+ effector T cells sorted from blood. The chain is built from TRBV7-3 and TRBJ2-1; 10 bases are a match to TRBD2. This clonotype was obtained from a human donor in good health. The CDR3 DNA follows: TGTGCCAGCAGCGTAGCGGGAGGACTATACAATGAGCAGTTCTTC. It is translated as CASSVAGGLYNEQFF.